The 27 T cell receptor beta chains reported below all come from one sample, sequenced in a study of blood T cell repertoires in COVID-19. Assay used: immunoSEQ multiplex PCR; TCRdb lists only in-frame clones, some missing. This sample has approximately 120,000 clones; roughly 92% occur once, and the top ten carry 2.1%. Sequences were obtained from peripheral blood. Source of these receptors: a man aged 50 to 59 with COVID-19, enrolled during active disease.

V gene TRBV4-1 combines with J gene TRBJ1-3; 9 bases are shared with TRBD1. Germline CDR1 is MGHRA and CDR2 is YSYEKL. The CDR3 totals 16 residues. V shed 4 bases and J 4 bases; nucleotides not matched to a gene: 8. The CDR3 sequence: CASSLQDRGSGNTIYF. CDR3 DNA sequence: TGCGCCAGCAGCCTCCAGGACAGGGGTTCCGGAAACACCATATATTTT.

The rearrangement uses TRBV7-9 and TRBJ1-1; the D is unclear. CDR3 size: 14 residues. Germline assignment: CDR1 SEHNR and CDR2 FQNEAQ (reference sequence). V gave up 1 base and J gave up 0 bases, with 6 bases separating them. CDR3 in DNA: TGTGCCAGCAGCTTAGTCCTTATGAACACTGAAGCTTTCTTT. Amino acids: CASSLVLMNTEAFF.

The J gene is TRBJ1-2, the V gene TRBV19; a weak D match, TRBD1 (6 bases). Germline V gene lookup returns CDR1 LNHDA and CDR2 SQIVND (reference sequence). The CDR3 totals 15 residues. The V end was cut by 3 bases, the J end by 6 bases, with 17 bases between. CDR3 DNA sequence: TGTGCCAGTAGTATTGGTCCGGACAGACCTAATGGCTACACCTTC. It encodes CASSIGPDRPNGYTF.

CDR3 in amino acids: CATRPGHSNEKLFF. The CDR3 DNA reads TGTGCCACACGACCGGGACACTCTAATGAAAAACTGTTTTTT. This chain connects TRBV10-3 to TRBJ1-4, with D possibly TRBD1 on 6 matching bases. Trimming removed 10 bases from V and 3 bases from J, with 15 bases in between. Germline CDR1 and CDR2: ENHRY and SYGVKD. This CDR3 spans 14 amino acids.

The CDR3 coding sequence is TGCGCCAGCAGCCTCATATTAGGGACTAGCGGGCGTGTCTACGAGCAGTACTTC. This gives the protein CASSLILGTSGRVYEQYF. The chain employs TRBV4-3 and TRBJ2-7, with TRBD2 matching 12 bases. CDR1 and CDR2 (germline): LGHNA, YSLEER. This CDR3 region has 18 residues. V was clipped by 4 bases and J by 3 bases; unmatched bases: 13.

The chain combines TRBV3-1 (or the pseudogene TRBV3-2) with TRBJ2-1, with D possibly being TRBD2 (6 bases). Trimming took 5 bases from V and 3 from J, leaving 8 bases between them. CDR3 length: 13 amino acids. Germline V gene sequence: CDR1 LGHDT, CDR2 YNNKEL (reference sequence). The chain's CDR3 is CASSGGLYNEQFF. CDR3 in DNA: TGTGCCAGCAGCGGGGGACTCTACAATGAGCAGTTCTTC.

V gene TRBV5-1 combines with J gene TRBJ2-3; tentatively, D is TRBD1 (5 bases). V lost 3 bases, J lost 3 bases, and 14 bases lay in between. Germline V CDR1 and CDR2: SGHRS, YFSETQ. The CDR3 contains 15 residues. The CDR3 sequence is CASSSDTLGTDTQYF. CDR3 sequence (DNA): TGCGCCAGCAGCTCGGACACGCTGGGGACAGATACGCAGTATTTT.

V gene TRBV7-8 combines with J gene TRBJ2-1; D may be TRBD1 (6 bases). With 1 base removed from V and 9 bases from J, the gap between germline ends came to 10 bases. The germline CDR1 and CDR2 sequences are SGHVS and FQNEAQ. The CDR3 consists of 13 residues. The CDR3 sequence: CASSLDREREQFF. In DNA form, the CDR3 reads TGTGCCAGCAGCTTAGACAGGGAGCGTGAGCAGTTCTTC. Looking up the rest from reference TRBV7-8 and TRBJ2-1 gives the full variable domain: GAGVSQSPRYKVAKRGQDVALRCDPISGHVSLFWYQQALGQGPEFLTYFQNEAQLDKSGLPSDRFFAERPEGSVSTLKIQRTQQEDSAVYLCASSLDREREQFFGPGTRLTVL.

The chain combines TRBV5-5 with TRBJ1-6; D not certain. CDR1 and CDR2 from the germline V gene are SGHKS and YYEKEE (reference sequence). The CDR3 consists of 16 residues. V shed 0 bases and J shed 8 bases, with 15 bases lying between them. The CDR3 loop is CASSLADMSRHSPLHF. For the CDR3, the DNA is TGTGCCAGCAGCTTGGCTGACATGTCCCGGCATTCACCCCTCCACTTT.

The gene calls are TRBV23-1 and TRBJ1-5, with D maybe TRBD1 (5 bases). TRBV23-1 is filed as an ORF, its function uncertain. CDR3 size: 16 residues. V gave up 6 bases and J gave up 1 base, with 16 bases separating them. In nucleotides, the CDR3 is TGCGCCAGCAGCTTAGGGCACAGGATAAGCAATCAGCCCCAGCATTTT. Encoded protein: CASSLGHRISNQPQHF.

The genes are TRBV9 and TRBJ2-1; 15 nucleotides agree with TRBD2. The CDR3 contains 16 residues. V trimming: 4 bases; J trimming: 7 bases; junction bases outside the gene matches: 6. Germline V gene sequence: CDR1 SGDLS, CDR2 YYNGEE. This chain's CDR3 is CASSLGLAGGRNEQFF. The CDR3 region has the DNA TGTGCCAGCAGCTTGGGACTAGCGGGAGGCCGTAATGAGCAGTTCTTC.

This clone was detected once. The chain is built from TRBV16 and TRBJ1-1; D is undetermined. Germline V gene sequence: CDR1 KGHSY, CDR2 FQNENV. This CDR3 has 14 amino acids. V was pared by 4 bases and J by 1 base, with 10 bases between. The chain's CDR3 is CASSPLGANTEAFF. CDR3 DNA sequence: TGTGCCAGCAGCCCACTAGGCGCGAACACTGAAGCTTTCTTT.

This chain's CDR3 is CSVDEIGLVHNEQFF. As DNA, the CDR3 is TGCAGCGTCGATGAGATTGGACTAGTACACAATGAGCAGTTCTTC. V gene TRBV29-1 combines with J gene TRBJ2-1, with TRBD2 matching over 7 bases. Germline assignment: CDR1 SQVTM and CDR2 ANQGSEA. V lost 6 bases, J lost 5 bases, and 13 bases stayed unmatched. The CDR3 has 15 residues.

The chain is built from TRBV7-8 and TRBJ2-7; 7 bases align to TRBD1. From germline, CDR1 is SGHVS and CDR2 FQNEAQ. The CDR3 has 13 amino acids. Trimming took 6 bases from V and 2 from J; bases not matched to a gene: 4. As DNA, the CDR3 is TGTGCCAGCAGGGCGACAGGGACCTACGAGCAGTACGTC. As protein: CASRATGTYEQYV.

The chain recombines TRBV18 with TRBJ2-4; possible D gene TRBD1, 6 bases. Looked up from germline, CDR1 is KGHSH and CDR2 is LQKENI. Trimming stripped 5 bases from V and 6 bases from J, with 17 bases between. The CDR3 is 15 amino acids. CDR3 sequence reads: CASSGDNMRGNIQYF. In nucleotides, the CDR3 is TGTGCCAGCTCAGGGGACAACATGAGGGGAAACATTCAGTACTTC.

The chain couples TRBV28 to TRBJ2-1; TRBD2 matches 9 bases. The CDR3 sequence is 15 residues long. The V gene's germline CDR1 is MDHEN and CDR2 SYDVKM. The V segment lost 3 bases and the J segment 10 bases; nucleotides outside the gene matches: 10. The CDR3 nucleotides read TGTGCCAGCAGTTTTGGCCAGCGGGAGGTGAAGGAGCAGTTCTTC. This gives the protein CASSFGQREVKEQFF.

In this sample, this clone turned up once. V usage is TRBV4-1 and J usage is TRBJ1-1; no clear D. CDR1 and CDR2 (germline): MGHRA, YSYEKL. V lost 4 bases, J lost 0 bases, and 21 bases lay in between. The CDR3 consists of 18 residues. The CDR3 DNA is TGCGCCAGCAGCCGTCGAACATCCCTGGGCAGGCTGAACACTGAAGCTTTCTTT. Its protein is CASSRRTSLGRLNTEAFF.

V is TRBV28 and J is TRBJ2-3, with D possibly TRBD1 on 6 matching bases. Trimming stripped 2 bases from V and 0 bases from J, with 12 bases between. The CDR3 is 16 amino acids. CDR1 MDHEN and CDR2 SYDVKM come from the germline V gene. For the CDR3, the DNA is TGTGCCAGCAGTTTAAGGGACGGACAGAGCACAGATACGCAGTATTTT. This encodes CASSLRDGQSTDTQYF.

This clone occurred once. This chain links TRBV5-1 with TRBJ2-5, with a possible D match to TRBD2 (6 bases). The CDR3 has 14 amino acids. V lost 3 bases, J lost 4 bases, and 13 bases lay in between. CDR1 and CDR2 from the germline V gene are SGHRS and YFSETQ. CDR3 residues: CASSYGGGTETQYF. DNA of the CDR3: TGCGCCAGCAGCTACGGGGGTGGAACAGAGACCCAGTACTTC.

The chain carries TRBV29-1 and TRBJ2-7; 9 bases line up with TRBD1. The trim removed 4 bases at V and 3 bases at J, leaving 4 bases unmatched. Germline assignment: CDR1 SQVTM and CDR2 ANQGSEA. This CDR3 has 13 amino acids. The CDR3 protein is CSVAGTGHYEQYV. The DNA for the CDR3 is TGCAGCGTTGCCGGGACAGGGCACTACGAGCAGTACGTC.

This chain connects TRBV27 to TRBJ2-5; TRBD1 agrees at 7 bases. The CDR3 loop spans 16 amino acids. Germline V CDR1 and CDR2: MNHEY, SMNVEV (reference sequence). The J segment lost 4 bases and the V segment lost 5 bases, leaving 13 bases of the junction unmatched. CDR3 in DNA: TGTGCCAGCAGTCCGCGGCCCGACAGGGCTGTAGAGACCCAGTACTTC. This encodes CASSPRPDRAVETQYF.

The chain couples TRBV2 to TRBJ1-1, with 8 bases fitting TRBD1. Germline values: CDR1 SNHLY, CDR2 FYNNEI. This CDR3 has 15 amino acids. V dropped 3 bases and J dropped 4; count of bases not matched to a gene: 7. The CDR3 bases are TGTGCCAGCAGTGATCAAAGGACAGGGTTCACTGAAGCTTTCTTT. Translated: CASSDQRTGFTEAFF.

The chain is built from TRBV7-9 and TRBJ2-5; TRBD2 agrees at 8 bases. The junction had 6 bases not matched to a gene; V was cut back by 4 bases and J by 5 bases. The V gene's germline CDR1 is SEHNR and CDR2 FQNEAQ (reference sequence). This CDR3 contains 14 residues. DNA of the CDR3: TGTGCCAGCAGCTCAAGCGGGAGAGGGGAGACCCAGTACTTC. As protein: CASSSSGRGETQYF.

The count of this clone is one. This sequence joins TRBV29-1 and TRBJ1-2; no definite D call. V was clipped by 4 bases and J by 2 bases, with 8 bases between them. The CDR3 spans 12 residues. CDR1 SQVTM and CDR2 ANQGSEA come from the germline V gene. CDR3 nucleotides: TGCAGCGTTGCGGCGGAAAACTATGGCTACACCTTC. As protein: CSVAAENYGYTF.

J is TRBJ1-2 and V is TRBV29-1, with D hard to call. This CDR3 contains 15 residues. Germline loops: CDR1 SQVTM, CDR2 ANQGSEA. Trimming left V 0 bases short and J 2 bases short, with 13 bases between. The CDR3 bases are TGCAGCGTTGAAGATCCTAACCGGAGGAACTATGGCTACACCTTC. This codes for CSVEDPNRRNYGYTF.

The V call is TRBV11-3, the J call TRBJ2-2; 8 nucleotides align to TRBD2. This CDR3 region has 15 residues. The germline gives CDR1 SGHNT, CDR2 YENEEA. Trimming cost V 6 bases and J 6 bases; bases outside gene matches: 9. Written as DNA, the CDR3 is TGTGCCAGCAGTCGTAGCGGGAAGGAGGCCGGGGAGCTGTTTTTT. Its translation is CASSRSGKEAGELFF.

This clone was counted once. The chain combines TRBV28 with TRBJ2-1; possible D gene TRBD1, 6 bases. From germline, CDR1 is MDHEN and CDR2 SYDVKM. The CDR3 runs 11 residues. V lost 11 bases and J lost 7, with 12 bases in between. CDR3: CASNQGNEQFF. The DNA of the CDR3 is TGTGCCTCCAACCAGGGGAATGAGCAGTTCTTC.